This record covers a single T cell receptor (beta chain). This specimen belongs to a study of cytomegalovirus exposure and HLA in healthy donors. Sequencing was performed with immunoSEQ multiplex PCR; in TCRdb, only in-frame clones are kept and a portion is missing. The profile shows approximately 150,000 clones, approximately 90% of them singletons. This clonotype was obtained from a man in his late teens or twenties in good health and CMV-seropositive. Sequenced: PBMCs.

CDR3 nucleotide sequence: TGTGCCAGCAGCCCAGGACAGGGGGAGGGCAATCAGCCCCAGCATTTT. This sequence encodes CASSPGQGEGNQPQHF. The rearrangement joins TRBV4-2 to TRBJ1-5; 10 nucleotides align to TRBD1. The CDR3 is 16 amino acids. Germline V gives CDR1 LGHNA, CDR2 YNFKEQ. V shed 4 bases and J 2 bases; nucleotides not matched to a gene: 5.